Shown below are 25 T cell receptor beta chains from a single sample sequenced in a study of long-term antiretroviral therapy in people with HIV. The run of the v3.0 immunoSEQ assay was at survey level. Some clones are missing from TCRdb's copy, which holds only in-frame ones; the method was immunoSEQ multiplex PCR. Among over 25,000 clones listed, approximately 88% were seen once. Sequencing used unsorted PBMCs, obtained nearly 2.9 years after starting antiretroviral therapy. The source of these receptors is a man younger than 40 with HIV.

Details on this clone: Relative to the germline gene, one junction end is altered; a read error may explain this. The rearrangement uses TRBV10-3 and TRBJ1-2; the D is unclear. The length of the CDR3 is 14 residues. Per the germline V gene, CDR1 is ENHRY and CDR2 is SYGVKD. In DNA form, the CDR3 reads TGTGCCATCACTGAGGACGGCTCTCACTATGGCTACACCTTC. It is translated as CAITEDGSHYGYTF.

In its sample, this clone was seen once. The chain recombines TRBV15 with TRBJ2-1; possible D gene TRBD2, 5 bases. Trimming took off 8 bases at V and 5 bases at J, with 7 bases between the two ends. CDR1 LNHNV and CDR2 YYDKDF come from the germline V gene (reference sequence). The CDR3 is made up of 11 amino acids. The CDR3 region has the DNA TGTGCCACCGGACTTGACAATGAGCAGTTCTTC. Its translation is CATGLDNEQFF.

V usage is TRBV6-5 and J usage is TRBJ2-1, with 8 positions matching TRBD1. Germline V CDR1 and CDR2: MNHEY, SVGAGI. This CDR3 is built from 13 residues. V lost 8 bases to trimming and J lost 6 bases; unmatched junction nucleotides: 6. The CDR3 sequence: CASSNRGVNEQFF. The CDR3 region has the DNA TGTGCCAGCTCGAACAGGGGGGTCAATGAGCAGTTCTTC.

The chain links TRBV6-5 to TRBJ2-7; tentatively, D is TRBD2 (6 bases). V lost 5 bases to trimming and J lost 3 bases, with 11 bases between them. In germline, CDR1 is MNHEY, CDR2 SVGAGI. CDR3 length: 13 residues. In DNA form, the CDR3 reads TGTGCCAGCAGTAGACTAGATCACTACGAGCAGTACTTC. It specifies CASSRLDHYEQYF.

As DNA, the CDR3 is TGTGTGTCTAGCGGGGGGAGCTCCTACGAGCAGTACTTC. Translating gives CVSSGGSSYEQYF. This chain connects TRBV27 to TRBJ2-7; TRBD2 matches at 11 bases. The CDR3 is made up of 13 amino acids. The germline V gene encodes CDR1 MNHEY and CDR2 SMNVEV (reference sequence).

V is TRBV5-1 and J is TRBJ2-3, with 9 positions matching TRBD2. The junction had 5 bases not matched to a gene; V was cut back by 4 bases and J by 2 bases. Germline values: CDR1 SGHRS, CDR2 YFSETQ. The CDR3 is made up of 15 amino acids. The CDR3 spells CASSRLAASTDTQYF. CDR3 nucleotides: TGCGCCAGCAGCCGACTAGCGGCATCCACAGATACGCAGTATTTT.

CDR3 protein: CASSLSNVDQPQHF. CDR3 sequence (DNA): TGTGCCAGCAGTTTATCGAATGTCGATCAGCCCCAGCATTTT. The chain couples TRBV27 to TRBJ1-5; no clear D gene. The CDR3 is 14 residues long. Trimming shortened V by 0 bases and J by 5 bases, and 8 bases separated the two germline ends. Germline values: CDR1 MNHEY, CDR2 SMNVEV (reference sequence).

V usage is TRBV5-1 and J usage is TRBJ2-5; TRBD1 matches at 8 bases. This CDR3 spans 14 amino acids. From germline, CDR1 is SGHRS and CDR2 YFSETQ. Losses at the gene ends were 0 bases for V and 4 bases for J; bases not matched to a gene: 2. The CDR3 DNA reads as TGCGCCAGCAGCTTGGCAGGGGGCGGAGAGACCCAGTACTTC. Protein sequence: CASSLAGGGETQYF.

The gene calls are TRBV5-4 and TRBJ2-3, with 7 bases fitting TRBD2. Germline-derived CDR1 and CDR2 are SGHNT and YYREEE (reference sequence). The CDR3 extends over 16 amino acids. With 2 bases clipped from V and 0 bases from J, the junction kept 6 bases outside the gene matches. The CDR3 protein is CASSLPSGDSTDTQYF. The CDR3 DNA reads TGTGCCAGCAGCTTACCCAGCGGGGATAGCACAGATACGCAGTATTTT.

This clone was seen a single time. This chain connects TRBV30 to TRBJ2-2, with D perhaps matching TRBD1 (6 bases). The CDR3 is 15 residues long. Germline CDR1 reads GTSNPN; CDR2 reads SVGIG (reference sequence). Trimming removed 0 bases from V and 6 bases from J, with 14 bases in between. The CDR3 reads CAWSVKTGRAGELFF. CDR3 DNA sequence: TGTGCCTGGAGTGTTAAAACAGGGCGGGCCGGGGAGCTGTTTTTT.

This rearrangement joins TRBV5-8 to TRBJ2-1; 8 positions match TRBD2. The CDR3 is 17 residues long. V was pared by 10 bases and J by 0 bases, with 15 bases of the junction left unmatched. CDR1 and CDR2 from the germline V gene are SGHTS and YDEGEE. The CDR3 spells CAYTSGRAGASYNEQFF. CDR3 DNA sequence: TGTGCCTACACAAGCGGGAGAGCAGGGGCCTCCTACAATGAGCAGTTCTTC.

To note about this clone: Different DNA sequences within this sample yield the same CDR3. The CDR3 coding sequence is TGTGCCAGCAGCGTAGGGGGAGACACTGAAGCTTTCTTT. It encodes CASSVGGDTEAFF. The chain links TRBV9 to TRBJ1-1; the D is unclear. V was pared by 0 bases and J by 3 bases, with 6 bases between. The CDR3 runs 13 residues. Germline CDR1 reads SGDLS; CDR2 reads YYNGEE. Combining the CDR3 with reference TRBV9 and TRBJ1-1 gives the whole variable domain DSGVTQTPKHLITATGQRVTLRCSPRSGDLSVYWYQQSLDQGLQFLIQYYNGEERAKGNILERFSAQQFPDLHSELNLSSLELGDSALYFCASSVGGDTEAFFGQGTRLTVV.

The chain links TRBV9 to TRBJ1-4; TRBD1 might be the D (5 bases). Germline CDR1 reads SGDLS; CDR2 reads YYNGEE. The CDR3 runs 17 residues. The ends were cut back, 3 bases at V and 7 bases at J, with 22 bases in the middle. The CDR3 loop is CASSDNIGGDRGEKLFF. The CDR3 DNA follows: TGTGCCAGCAGCGACAACATCGGAGGGGATAGGGGTGAAAAACTGTTTTTT.

This chain uses TRBV6-1 with TRBJ2-1; D gene uncertain. This CDR3 has 12 amino acids. The V end was cut by 8 bases, the J end by 6 bases, with 11 bases between. Germline V gene sequence: CDR1 MNHNS, CDR2 SASEGT. CDR3 DNA: TGTGCCAGCGCCCATTACGTCAATGAGCAGTTCTTC. It specifies CASAHYVNEQFF.

In its sample, this clone was seen a few times. This chain uses TRBV7-6 with TRBJ2-7, with D tentatively TRBD1 (7 bases). Trimming shortened V by 6 bases and J by 1 base, and 16 bases separated the two germline ends. Germline V gene data show CDR1 as SGHVS and CDR2 as FNYEAQ. The CDR3 contains 15 residues. The chain's CDR3 is CASSSGDSPSYEQYF. In nucleotides, the CDR3 is TGTGCCAGCAGTTCGGGGGACAGCCCTTCCTACGAGCAGTACTTC.

The rearrangement links TRBV5-1 to TRBJ1-1; D ambiguous. Trimming cost V 4 bases and J 2 bases, with 12 bases left between them. The germline V gene encodes CDR1 SGHRS and CDR2 YFSETQ. This CDR3 is 14 amino acids long. The DNA for the CDR3 is TGCGCCAGCAGCCCGGTGGGCGGCAACACTGAAGCTTTCTTT. Translating it yields CASSPVGGNTEAFF.

This chain uses TRBV7-2 with TRBJ2-7; 9 nucleotides match TRBD1. Trimming removed 5 bases from V and 4 bases from J; junction bases left unmatched: 6. The CDR3 sequence is 14 residues long. Looked up from germline, CDR1 is SGHTA and CDR2 is FQGNSA. The CDR3 spells CASSRDRVGYEQYF. The CDR3 DNA reads TGTGCCAGCAGCCGGGACAGGGTTGGGTACGAGCAGTACTTC.

The chain joins TRBV28 to TRBJ1-5, with a possible D match to TRBD1 (6 bases). The V end was cut by 4 bases, the J end by 4 bases, with 8 bases between. In germline, CDR1 is MDHEN, CDR2 SYDVKM. This CDR3 contains 13 residues. The CDR3 DNA is TGTGCCAGCAGTTCACAGGGAAATCAGCCCCAGCATTTT. Protein sequence: CASSSQGNQPQHF.

The chain couples TRBV2 to TRBJ2-5; 7 positions match TRBD2. Germline CDR1 is SNHLY and CDR2 is FYNNEI. With 4 bases clipped from V and 5 bases from J, the junction kept 4 bases outside the gene matches. The length of the CDR3 is 13 residues. CDR3 nucleotides: TGTGCCAGCAGTGTTGAGGGAGGGGAGACCCAGTACTTC. Translation: CASSVEGGETQYF.

This rearrangement joins TRBV11-2 to TRBJ2-1; maybe TRBD2 (5 bases). V was shortened by 5 bases and J by 5 bases, with 13 bases between the two germline ends. The CDR3 is made up of 14 amino acids. Germline CDR1 SGHAT, CDR2 FQNNGV. The CDR3 DNA sequence: TGTGCCAGCAGCACCCGGACCGGGGACAATGAGCAGTTCTTC. This gives the protein CASSTRTGDNEQFF.

The chain couples TRBV11-2 to TRBJ2-7; TRBD2 matches 10 bases. V was clipped by 5 bases and J by 2 bases; unmatched bases: 3. The germline V gene encodes CDR1 SGHAT and CDR2 FQNNGV. The CDR3 is 14 amino acids. CDR3 nucleotide sequence: TGTGCCAGCAGCATAGCGGGAGGTCCCTACGAGCAGTACTTC. Protein: CASSIAGGPYEQYF.

The J gene is TRBJ1-2, the V gene TRBV5-4, with 11 nucleotides matching TRBD1. The CDR3 spans 15 residues. CDR1 and CDR2 from the germline V gene are SGHNT and YYREEE (reference sequence). With 0 bases clipped from V and 3 bases from J, the junction kept 1 base outside the gene matches. CDR3: CASSLGTGGYYGYTF. CDR3 DNA sequence: TGTGCCAGCAGCTTGGGGACAGGGGGCTACTATGGCTACACCTTC.

The V gene is TRBV5-6, the J gene TRBJ2-1; 9 positions match TRBD2. The CDR3 runs to 15 residues. Germline V gene sequence: CDR1 SGHDT, CDR2 YYEEEE. Unmatched junction bases numbered 9, after V lost 3 bases and J lost 8 bases. The CDR3 loop is CASSSGLAGNHEQFF. The CDR3 DNA reads TGTGCCAGCAGCTCCGGGCTAGCGGGAAACCATGAGCAGTTCTTC. The full variable domain, with the rest looked up from reference TRBV5-6 and TRBJ2-1, is DAGVTQSPTHLIKTRGQQVTLRCSPKSGHDTVSWYQQALGQGPQFIFQYYEEEERQRGNFPDRFSGHQFPNYSSELNVNALLLGDSALYLCASSSGLAGNHEQFFGPGTRLTVL.

This clone was detected a few times. The chain has TRBV2 and TRBJ1-6; D ambiguous. The CDR3 is 15 amino acids. V lost 2 bases to trimming and J lost 9 bases, with 14 bases between them. Germline values: CDR1 SNHLY, CDR2 FYNNEI. The CDR3 sequence: CASSEQAVGGSPLHF. CDR3 nucleotides: TGTGCCAGCAGTGAACAGGCAGTGGGAGGTTCACCCCTCCACTTT. Combining the CDR3 with reference TRBV2 and TRBJ1-6 gives the whole variable domain EPEVTQTPSHQVTQMGQEVILRCVPISNHLYFYWYRQILGQKVEFLVSFYNNEISEKSEIFDDQFSVERPDGSNFTLKIRSTKLEDSAMYFCASSEQAVGGSPLHFGNGTRLTVT.

The chain has TRBV27 and TRBJ2-3; D may be TRBD1 (6 bases). Trimming took 5 bases from V and 8 from J, leaving 17 bases between them. The CDR3 has 14 residues. Germline V lookup: CDR1 MNHEY, CDR2 SMNVEV (reference sequence). Written as DNA, the CDR3 is TGTGCCAGCAGTACCGCCAGGGGTGAATCTACGCAGTATTTT. This codes for CASSTARGESTQYF.